Detailed here is one T cell receptor (beta chain). This sample stems from a study of radiotherapy plus CTLA-4 blockade in lung cancer. The overall study: The study recorded objective responses in about 20% of patients and disease control in approximately 31%.

V shed 0 bases and J shed 4 bases, with 6 bases lying between them. The CDR3 runs 13 residues. The germline CDR1 and CDR2 sequences are LNHDA and SQIVND (reference sequence). Assay: immunoSEQ multiplex PCR; the TCRdb copy retains only in-frame clones and omits some. The sample lists roughly 59,000 clones, around 68% occurring once. The sample consisted of peripheral blood, taken from a patient treated with radiotherapy plus ipilimumab. The chain carries TRBV19 and TRBJ1-2; no definite D call. The TCR originated in a human donor with non-small cell lung cancer whose response to radiotherapy plus ipilimumab could not be evaluated. In DNA form, the CDR3 reads TGTGCCAGTAGTATAGAGGGAGTCTATGGCTACACCTTC. This sequence encodes CASSIEGVYGYTF.